The entry below describes one TCR beta chain. TCRdb's copy holds only in-frame clones and misses some; the assay was immunoSEQ multiplex PCR. The table records fewer than 200,000 clones, around 80% of them present only once. This CDR3 has 11 amino acids. Germline assignment: CDR1 SGHRS and CDR2 YFSETQ. V was pared by 7 bases and J by 5 bases, with 9 bases between. The data derive from a study of blood T cell repertoires in COVID-19. This sequence was found in a woman in her 70s who had recovered from COVID-19. This chain joins TRBV5-1 and TRBJ2-5; D possibly corresponds to TRBD1 (5 bases). Input material: peripheral blood. The CDR3 region has the DNA TGCGCCAGCGGGGCCCCGGAGACCCAGTACTTC. Translating it yields CASGAPETQYF.